The next 5 T cell receptor beta chains were all read from a single sample in a study of CD8+CD57+ T cells in acquired aplastic anemia. Those patients picked for sequencing had displayed CD8+CD57+ cell expansion on flow cytometry. Genomic DNA served as template for TCR beta VDJ and CDR3 profiling. In TCRdb, the reads were re-called with MiXCR into one record per CDR3 protein. The table includes under 500,000 distinct CDR3 sequences, approximately 33% detected once. Specimen: sorted CD4+, CD8+, or CD8+CD57+ T cells (not recorded which) from PBMCs. The receptor source for this set is a human donor with aplastic anemia.

As regards this clonotype: Given a much more abundant clone one base away, this may be a read error. V gene TRBV2 combines with J gene TRBJ1-5; D unclear. The ends were cut back, 3 bases at V and 6 bases at J, with 6 bases in the middle. The CDR3 consists of 12 residues. The germline gives CDR1 SNHLY, CDR2 FYNNEI. DNA for the CDR3: TGTGCCAGCAGTGAGGCAGTTCAGCCCCAGCATTTT. Protein sequence: CASSEAVQPQHF.

This chain links TRBV20-1 with TRBJ1-2, with TRBD1 as a possible D gene (5 bases). Germline V CDR1 and CDR2: DFQATT, SNEGSKA (reference sequence). V was pared by 3 bases and J by 3 bases, with 11 bases between. The CDR3 has 13 amino acids. The CDR3 here is CSARGGGYYGYTF. In DNA, the CDR3 is TGCAGTGCTAGGGGGGGGGGGTACTATGGCTACACCTTC.

This clonotype was seen repeatedly, ten times or more. The chain combines TRBV15 with TRBJ1-3; 7 bases match TRBD1. V dropped 5 bases and J dropped 0; count of bases not matched to a gene: 4. This CDR3 contains 15 residues. Germline values: CDR1 LNHNV, CDR2 YYDKDF (reference sequence). The CDR3 nucleotides are TGTGCCACCAGCTACGACAGGGACTCTGGAAACACCATATATTTT. Translating it yields CATSYDRDSGNTIYF.

This clonotype was observed a handful of times. The CDR3 loop reads CASSLSYPRGYTF. The CDR3 bases are TGTGCCAGCAGTTTAAGCTACCCCCGTGGCTACACCTTC. This chain connects TRBV27 to TRBJ1-2, with D unresolved. The germline V gene encodes CDR1 MNHEY and CDR2 SMNVEV (reference sequence). The CDR3 has 13 amino acids. Trimming left V 2 bases short and J 7 bases short, with 11 bases between.

This chain joins TRBV7-8 and TRBJ2-1; maybe TRBD2 (5 bases). The CDR3 contains 15 residues. V was trimmed by 2 bases and J by 2 bases, leaving 10 bases between them. Germline CDR1 reads SGHVS; CDR2 reads FQNEAQ. CDR3 residues: CASSLYPGTYNEQFF. The CDR3 DNA is TGTGCCAGCAGCTTATACCCCGGGACCTACAATGAGCAGTTCTTC.